This T cell receptor beta chain comes out of a study of T cell changes during pregnancy in multiple sclerosis (dated 2019 in TCRdb). About the study as a whole: The study looked at changes in the T cell repertoire across pregnancy in women with multiple sclerosis.

Regarding this clone: Its specific antigen is unknown. It has no much larger one-base neighbor in the sample; base qualities were not kept. The sample has other DNA sequences that encode this CDR3 too.

Library generation was performed with the immunoSEQ multiplex PCR assay. Held by TCRdb, this immuneACCESS table contains in-frame sequences only and omits some clones. Under half of the omission traces to an unresolved V gene where checked; the cause of the rest is unknown. A total of about 89,000 clones appear in this sample, 94% of them only once. About 0.8% of the sample comes from the top ten. Per the germline V gene (reference sequence), GTSNPN is the CDR1 and SVGIG is the CDR2. The CDR3 numbers 12 residues from cysteine through phenylalanine. The read is trimmed to its CDR3 DNA, 36 bases read in frame from base 1. The junction carries 7 bases between V and J, which are trimmed by 0 bases and 5 bases respectively.

The sample here was peripheral blood, taken in the third trimester of pregnancy. The V and J genes are TRBV30 and TRBJ2-5, with the D gene uncertain. This receptor was obtained from a female donor with multiple sclerosis, enrolled in a pregnancy study. The bases read TGTGCCTGGAGTGTACGCAGGGAGACCCAGTACTTC. Translated, this is CAWSVRRETQYF. The CDR3 plus the reference TRBV30 and TRBJ2-5 genes for the other parts give the full variable domain: SQTIHQWPATLVQPVGSPLSLECTVEGTSNPNLYWYRQAAGRGLQLLFYSVGIGQISSEVPQNLSASRPQDRQFILSSKKLLLSDSGFYLCAWSVRRETQYFGPGTRLLVL.